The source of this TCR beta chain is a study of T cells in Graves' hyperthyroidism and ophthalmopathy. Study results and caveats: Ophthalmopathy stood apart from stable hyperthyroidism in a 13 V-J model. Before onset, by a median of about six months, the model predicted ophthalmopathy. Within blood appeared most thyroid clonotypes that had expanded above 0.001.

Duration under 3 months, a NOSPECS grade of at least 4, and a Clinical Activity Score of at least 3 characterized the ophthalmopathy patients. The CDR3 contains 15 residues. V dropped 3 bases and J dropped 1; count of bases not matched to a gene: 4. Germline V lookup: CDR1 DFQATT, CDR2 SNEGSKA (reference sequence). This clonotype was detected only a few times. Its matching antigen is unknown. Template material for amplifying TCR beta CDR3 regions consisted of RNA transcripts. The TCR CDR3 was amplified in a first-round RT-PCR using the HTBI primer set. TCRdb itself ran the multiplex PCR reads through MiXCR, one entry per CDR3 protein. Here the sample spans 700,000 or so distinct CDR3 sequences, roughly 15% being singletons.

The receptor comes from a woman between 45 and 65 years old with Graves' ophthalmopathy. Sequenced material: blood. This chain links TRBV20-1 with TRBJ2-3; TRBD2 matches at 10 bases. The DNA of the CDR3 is TGCAGTGCTAGGGTTCTAGCGGGGGGCACAGATACGCAGTATTTT. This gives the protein CSARVLAGGTDTQYF.